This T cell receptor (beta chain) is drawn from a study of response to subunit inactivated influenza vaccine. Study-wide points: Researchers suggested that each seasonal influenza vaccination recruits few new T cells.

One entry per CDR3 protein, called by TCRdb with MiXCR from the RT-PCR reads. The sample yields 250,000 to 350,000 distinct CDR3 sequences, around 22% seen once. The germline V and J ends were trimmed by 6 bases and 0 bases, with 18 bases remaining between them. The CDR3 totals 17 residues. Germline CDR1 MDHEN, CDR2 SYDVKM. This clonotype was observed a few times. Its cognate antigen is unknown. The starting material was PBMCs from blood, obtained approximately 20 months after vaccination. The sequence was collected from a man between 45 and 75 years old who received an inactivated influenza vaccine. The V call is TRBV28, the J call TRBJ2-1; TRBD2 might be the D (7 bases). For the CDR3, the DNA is TGTGCCAGCAGACGGTCTAGGGGGGGGAGCTCCTACAATGAGCAGTTCTTC. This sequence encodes CASRRSRGGSSYNEQFF.